Listed here are 13 T cell receptor beta chains from one sample, sequenced in a study of control samples from healthy donors and cancer patients (dated by TCRdb to 2019 to 2021). Receptor amplification or capture employed the immunoSEQ multiplex PCR assay. TCRdb took this table from immuneACCESS and kept in-frame rearrangements with V and J called. Such tables lack part of the clones; where checked against another copy, unresolved V genes explain under half of the gap, and the rest is unexplained. In all, the sample holds roughly 150,000 clones, and 93% of those were seen once. Of the sample, about 5.8% falls within the top ten clones. Sample: blood. All receptors derive from a man between 18 and 35 years old in good health.

In its sample, this clone was seen a few times. The same CDR3 arises from other DNA sequences in this sample as well. The chain recombines TRBV19 with TRBJ2-6; no firm D call. Germline-derived CDR1 and CDR2 are LNHDA and SQIVND (reference sequence). Trimming stripped 3 bases from V and 0 bases from J, with 0 bases between. The CDR3 consists of 13 residues. The CDR3 spells CASSISGANVLTF. The CDR3 nucleotides read TGTGCCAGTAGTATCTCTGGGGCCAACGTCCTGACTTTC.

This rearrangement joins TRBV7-9 to TRBJ2-7, with D perhaps matching TRBD1 (5 bases). The length of the CDR3 is 14 residues. CDR1 is SEHNR, CDR2 FQNEAQ, per germline (reference sequence). The V end lost 8 bases, the J end lost 0 bases, and 14 bases lay between the germline ends. The CDR3 here is CASAPLGASYEQYF. CDR3 nucleotide sequence: TGTGCCAGCGCCCCCCTAGGGGCCTCCTACGAGCAGTACTTC. Together with reference TRBV7-9 and TRBJ2-7, the CDR3 gives the full variable domain: DTGVSQNPRHKITKRGQNVTFRCDPISEHNRLYWYRQTLGQGPEFLTYFQNEAQLEKSRLLSDRFSAERPKGSFSTLEIQRTEQGDSAMYLCASAPLGASYEQYFGPGTRLTVT.

The chain uses TRBV5-5 and TRBJ1-1; 7 bases fit TRBD1. This CDR3 contains 16 residues. Unmatched junction bases numbered 12, after V lost 4 bases and J lost 3 bases. Germline CDR1 SGHKS, CDR2 YYEKEE (reference sequence). This chain's CDR3 is CASSTTGEARYTEAFF. CDR3 nucleotides: TGTGCCAGCAGCACCACAGGGGAGGCCCGCTACACTGAAGCTTTCTTT.

The CDR3 coding sequence is TGTGCCAGTAGTGCTATCGAAGCAGGGAGGAGTGGCTACACCTTC. Its protein is CASSAIEAGRSGYTF. The gene calls are TRBV19 and TRBJ1-2; tentatively, D is TRBD1 (5 bases). The CDR3 runs to 15 residues. CDR1 and CDR2 (germline): LNHDA, SQIVND (reference sequence). Trimming took off 5 bases at V and 7 bases at J, with 20 bases between the two ends.

This clone was seen once. This chain joins TRBV5-1 and TRBJ2-1; 11 nucleotides align to TRBD2. Germline CDR1 and CDR2: SGHRS and YFSETQ. The CDR3 has 17 amino acids. Trimming removed 1 base from V and 7 bases from J; junction bases left unmatched: 10. CDR3 coding DNA: TGCGCCAGCAGCTTGTCCCCGGGACTAGCGGAAGGTAATGAGCAGTTCTTC. As protein: CASSLSPGLAEGNEQFF.

The CDR3 DNA sequence: TGTGCCAGCAGCTTAGGATGGGGGCTGGATAGTCTAGCTTTCTTT. As protein: CASSLGWGLDSLAFF. The V and J genes are TRBV7-9 and TRBJ1-1, with a weak D call TRBD1 (6 bases). The CDR3 consists of 15 residues. V was pared by 1 base and J by 10 bases, with 19 bases between. Germline CDR1 reads SEHNR; CDR2 reads FQNEAQ (reference sequence).

The chain joins TRBV7-2 to TRBJ1-1; 8 bases agree with TRBD1. Germline CDR1 is SGHTA and CDR2 is FQGNSA. The CDR3 runs 15 residues. The J segment lost 8 bases and the V segment lost 2 bases, leaving 10 bases of the junction unmatched. The CDR3 nucleotides read TGTGCCAGCAGCTTACGACTAACAAGGACAGGGGAAGCTTTCTTT. This encodes CASSLRLTRTGEAFF.

The chain combines TRBV28 with TRBJ1-3; TRBD1 agrees at 9 bases. The CDR3 contains 13 residues. V shed 9 bases and J 6 bases; nucleotides not matched to a gene: 6. The germline V gene has CDR1 MDHEN and CDR2 SYDVKM. Here the CDR3 reads CASETGGLNTIYF. CDR3 bases: TGTGCCAGTGAAACAGGGGGCCTAAACACCATATATTTT. The full variable domain, in which reference TRBV28 and TRBJ1-3 provide the parts outside the CDR3, is DVKVTQSSRYLVKRTGEKVFLECVQDMDHENMFWYRQDPGLGLRLIYFSYDVKMKEKGDIPEGYSVSREKKERFSLILESASTNQTSMYLCASETGGLNTIYFGEGSWLTVV.

The chain employs TRBV9 and TRBJ1-2, with D possibly TRBD1 on 5 matching bases. V gave up 1 base and J gave up 6 bases, with 16 bases separating them. Germline V gives CDR1 SGDLS, CDR2 YYNGEE. The CDR3 extends over 15 amino acids. CDR3 sequence reads: CASSVMTEERHGYTF. CDR3 nucleotide sequence: TGTGCCAGCAGCGTAATGACAGAGGAAAGACATGGCTACACCTTC.

The chain uses TRBV5-1 and TRBJ1-2; D is uncertain. The germline gives CDR1 SGHRS, CDR2 YFSETQ. With 0 bases removed from V and 6 bases from J, the gap between germline ends came to 18 bases. This CDR3 is 16 amino acids long. CDR3 in DNA: TGCGCCAGCAGCTTGGAGGCCCAACGTGGTTTTGATGGCTACACCTTC. It codes for CASSLEAQRGFDGYTF.

This sequence joins TRBV30 and TRBJ1-2; possibly TRBD1 for D (5 bases). CDR1 and CDR2 from the germline V gene are GTSNPN and SVGIG (reference sequence). CDR3 length: 12 amino acids. Trimming removed 4 bases from V and 4 bases from J, with 10 bases in between. DNA for the CDR3: TGTGCCTGGAATCAGAGGGGCTATGGCTACACCTTC. Residues: CAWNQRGYGYTF.

Only a few counts were recorded for this clone. The chain carries TRBV5-1 and TRBJ2-5; D remains ambiguous. Trimming pared 0 bases from V and 4 bases from J, leaving 10 bases between. The germline CDR1 and CDR2 sequences are SGHRS and YFSETQ. The CDR3 totals 14 residues. CDR3 amino acids: CASSLGQKLETQYF. The DNA for the CDR3 is TGCGCCAGCAGCTTGGGGCAGAAGCTAGAGACCCAGTACTTC. The whole variable domain, remainder taken from reference TRBV5-1 and TRBJ2-5, is KAGVTQTPRYLIKTRGQQVTLSCSPISGHRSVSWYQQTPGQGLQFLFEYFSETQRNKGNFPGRFSGRQFSNSRSEMNVSTLELGDSALYLCASSLGQKLETQYFGPGTRLLVL.

This chain uses TRBV6-5 with TRBJ1-1, with D hard to call. The V end lost 1 base, the J end lost 7 bases, and 13 bases lay between the germline ends. Germline V gene data show CDR1 as MNHEY and CDR2 as SVGAGI. There are 14 residues in the CDR3. This chain's CDR3 is CASSYFREGIEAFF. As DNA, the CDR3 is TGTGCCAGCAGTTACTTCCGGGAGGGAATTGAAGCTTTCTTT.